Included here is one T cell receptor beta chain sequence, with context. Its antigen is as yet unknown. The CDR3 loop spans 18 amino acids. V gave up 3 bases and J gave up 3 bases; unmatched junction bases: 8. Germline loops: CDR1 MDHEN, CDR2 SYDVKM. The record originates from a study of siplizumab effects on memory and regulatory T cells. Findings and caveats of the study: No assignable naive or memory phenotype existed for roughly 80-97% of proliferating CD4+ or CD8+ clones. Unstimulated naive T cells seemed to show more diversity than memory cells did, and they also seemed to be among the major contributors to the alloresponse. Some alloreactive sequences were traceable to unstimulated CD4+ memory cells, and siplizumab significantly reduced them.

Assayed TCR templates numbered 80,000 to 100,000 for each sample. Profiling relied on immunoSEQ multiplex PCR, and the TCRdb table lists in-frame clones only, not all of them. Of tens of thousands of clones in the sample, over 80% were seen once. V usage is TRBV28 and J usage is TRBJ2-2; 12 nucleotides match TRBD2. The sample consisted of Tregs sorted from blood. This clonotype originated in a human donor in good health. The CDR3 DNA reads as TGTGCCAGCAGTTTCTCCCCCACTAGCGGGAGGTACACCGGGGAGCTGTTTTTT. Its translation is CASSFSPTSGRYTGELFF.